This is a list of T cell receptor beta chains from one sample in a study of cytomegalovirus exposure and HLA in healthy donors. Profiled with immunoSEQ multiplex PCR; TCRdb holds only in-frame clones, not every one. The data contain roughly 190,000 clones, roughly 76% of them seen just once; the ten biggest clones take up less than 7%. The sample taken for sequencing was PBMCs. These receptor sequences come from a man aged 40-49 years in good health and CMV-seropositive. Both conserved end residues are part of each CDR3. D genes are given only for firm matches. Clone size appears in some rows only: once, few, many, or a class for an expanded clone.

TRBJ2-7,TRBV27,TRBD1,NA,TGTGCCAGCACCGGACAGGGAGCCTACGAGCAGTACTTC,CASTGQGAYEQYF
TRBJ2-7,TRBV23-1,NA,NA,TGCGCCAGCAGTCAGACATGCCGGGACATGCTATGTTCCTACGAGCAGTACTTC,CASSQTCRDMLCSYEQYF
TRBJ1-1,TRBV5-1,TRBD1,NA,TGCGCCAGCAGCCTCTTTGGACAGGGTCCGACTGAAGCTTTCTTT,CASSLFGQGPTEAFF
TRBJ2-3,TRBV6-8,NA,few,TGTGCCGCGTACCGCAGGGTAGCAGATACGCAGTATTTT,CAAYRRVADTQYF
TRBJ2-5,TRBV2,NA,NA,TGTGCCAGCAGTTGGGGAAATTCAGGGGATGAAGAGACCCAGTACTTC,CASSWGNSGDEETQYF
TRBJ1-5,TRBV19,NA,NA,TGTGCCAGTAGTATAGATTTCCATAGCAATCAGCCCCAGCATTTT,CASSIDFHSNQPQHF
TRBJ2-7,TRBV2,TRBD2,NA,TGTGCCAGCATGGCGGGGGGGTACGAGCAGTACTTC,CASMAGGYEQYF
TRBJ2-3,TRBV28,NA,NA,TGTGCCAGCCGTCGAGGCGGGGTTACAGATACGCAGTATTTT,CASRRGGVTDTQYF
TRBJ2-5,TRBV7-2,NA,NA,TGTGCCAGCAGCTTAGAGCCCTGGGAGACCCAGTACTTC,CASSLEPWETQYF
TRBJ2-3,TRBV7-9,TRBD2,NA,TGTGCCAGCAGACCTGTAGCGGGGACCTACACAGATACGCAGTATTTT,CASRPVAGTYTDTQYF
TRBJ2-5,TRBV7-3,NA,NA,TGTGCCAGCAGCTTCGGGACAAGGGAGACCCAGTACTTC,CASSFGTRETQYF
TRBJ1-1,TRBV6-6,NA,few,TGTGCCAGCCGATGGCGGGGTGGAGGAGAAGCTTTCTTT,CASRWRGGGEAFF
TRBJ2-7,TRBV5-1,NA,NA,TGCGCCAGCAGCTTGGCCCCCACAGGTCCCTACGAGCAGTACTTC,CASSLAPTGPYEQYF
TRBJ2-3,TRBV30,TRBD2,NA,TGTGCCTGGGGGGCGGGGGCTAGCGGGGGAGATACGCAGTATTTT,CAWGAGASGGDTQYF